This T cell receptor (beta chain) was documented in a study of cytomegalovirus exposure and HLA in healthy donors. V gave up 1 base and J gave up 2 bases; unmatched junction bases: 4. Germline V CDR1 and CDR2: LGHNA, YSLEER. CDR3 length: 15 residues. General study results and limits: Specific recognition of CMV antigens was confirmed in vitro for three chains (all CMV-associated).

Worth noting for this clone: No antigen is known for it. The sample carries other DNA sequences with the same CDR3.

Healthy bone marrow donors made up the cohort. At the time of sampling, donors were nominally healthy, though unrecorded immune exposures were likely. The study ran its PCR with 60 Vbeta and 13 Jbeta primers. Measured with immunoSEQ multiplex PCR; TCRdb has only the in-frame clones, and not every one. The sample holds around 90,000 clones, around 64% seen once. What was sequenced was PBMCs. The rearrangement links TRBV4-3 to TRBJ2-7; 8 positions agree with TRBD2. This clonotype was obtained from a human donor in good health. The CDR3 DNA is TGCGCCAGCAGCCAAGGCCGGGGGGGCCCCTACGAGCAGTACTTC. This translates into CASSQGRGGPYEQYF.